This T cell receptor (beta chain) was captured in a study of blood T cell repertoires in COVID-19. Study summary: The samples span acute and convalescent COVID-19 from the United States, Italy and Spain. From T cells, B-cell-depleted T cells, or PBMCs came the material, which was cDNA or gDNA.

Germline loops: CDR1 MDHEN, CDR2 SYDVKM. The V segment lost 3 bases and the J segment 5 bases; nucleotides outside the gene matches: 8. CDR3 length: 15 amino acids. Clones were read by immunoSEQ multiplex PCR, and TCRdb kept only the in-frame ones, dropping some. The sample holds about 330,000 clones, roughly 88% seen once. This clone came up once. The material sequenced was peripheral blood. The chain employs TRBV28 and TRBJ1-2; 8 positions agree with TRBD1. The receptor was isolated from a woman between 45 and 65 years old with active or convalescent COVID-19. CDR3: CASSFTGGVGYGYTF. The CDR3 DNA reads as TGTGCCAGCAGTTTCACAGGGGGGGTAGGATATGGCTACACCTTC.